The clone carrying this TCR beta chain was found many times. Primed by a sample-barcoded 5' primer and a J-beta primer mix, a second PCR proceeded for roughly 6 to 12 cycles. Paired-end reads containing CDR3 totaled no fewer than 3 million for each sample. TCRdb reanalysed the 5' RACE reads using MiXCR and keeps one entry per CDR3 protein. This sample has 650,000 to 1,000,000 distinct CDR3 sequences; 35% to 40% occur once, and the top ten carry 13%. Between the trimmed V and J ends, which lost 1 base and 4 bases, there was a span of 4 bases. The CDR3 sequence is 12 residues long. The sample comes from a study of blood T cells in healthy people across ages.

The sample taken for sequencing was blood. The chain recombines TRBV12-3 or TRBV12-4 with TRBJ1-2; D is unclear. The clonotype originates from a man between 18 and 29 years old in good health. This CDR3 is CASSLEAYGYTF. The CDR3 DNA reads TGTGCCAGCAGTTTAGAAGCCTATGGCTACACCTTC.